This passage covers 3 T cell receptor beta chains from one sample sequenced in a study of OX40 agonist ivuxolimab in advanced cancers. Clones were read by immunoSEQ multiplex PCR, and TCRdb kept only the in-frame ones, dropping some. The repertoire holds tens of thousands of clones, with 70% to 90% as singletons. The sample in question was CD4+ or CD8+ T cells sorted from blood, obtained in a trial of the OX40 agonist ivuxolimab. All receptors come from an adult with an advanced solid tumor such as melanoma, head and neck, liver or kidney cancer.

This rearrangement joins TRBV5-4 to TRBJ2-3; D unclear. V was clipped by 2 bases and J by 6 bases, with 10 bases between them. Looked up from germline, CDR1 is SGHNT and CDR2 is YYREEE (reference sequence). CDR3 length equals 13 residues. CDR3 nucleotides: TGTGCCAGCAGCTTACCGGTCGGGGATACGCAGTATTTT. The encoded protein is CASSLPVGDTQYF.

The table lists this clone with a count of one. J is TRBJ2-3 and V is TRBV27; 7 bases fit TRBD2. Germline values: CDR1 MNHEY, CDR2 SMNVEV (reference sequence). The trim removed 6 bases at V and 7 bases at J, leaving 4 bases unmatched. CDR3 length: 12 residues. The CDR3 here is CASSAGGYTQYF. As DNA, the CDR3 is TGTGCCAGCAGCGCCGGGGGGTATACGCAGTATTTT.

A few counts support this clone. The CDR3 region is CASSEVSANYGYTF. CDR3 nucleotides: TGTGCCAGCAGTGAAGTATCTGCTAACTATGGCTACACCTTC. The V call is TRBV2, the J call TRBJ1-2; D is uncertain. Trimming pared 1 base from V and 0 bases from J, leaving 6 bases between. This CDR3 region has 14 residues. CDR1 and CDR2 (germline): SNHLY, FYNNEI.